Listed below are T cell receptor beta chains from one sample, sequenced in a study of blood T cells in healthy people across ages. TCRdb reprocessed the 5' RACE reads via MiXCR and lists one record per CDR3 protein. The data contain about 2 million distinct CDR3 sequences, 49% of them singletons. Material for sequencing was blood. These receptor sequences come from a woman aged 40 to 50 in good health. Both conserved end residues are part of each CDR3. Fields, in order: clone size, V gene, J gene, D gene, CDR3 protein, CDR3 DNA. A D gene is named only where the DNA matches it firmly. Size is stated for part of the rows, as once, few or many counts, or as a class when the clone is expanded.

clone size: few; V gene: TRBV6-5; J gene: TRBJ2-1; D gene: -; CDR3 protein: CASSYRVGGNEQFF; CDR3 DNA: TGTGCCAGCAGTTACCGGGTTGGGGGCAATGAGCAGTTCTTC
clone size: few; V gene: TRBV13; J gene: TRBJ1-2; D gene: -; CDR3 protein: CASSFRQYNGYTF; CDR3 DNA: TGTGCCAGCAGCTTTCGGCAGTATAACGGCTACACCTTC
clone size: -; V gene: TRBV6-2/TRBV6-3; J gene: TRBJ2-1; D gene: -; CDR3 protein: CASSPLLVEQFF; CDR3 DNA: TGTGCCAGCAGTCCTCTACTAGTTGAGCAGTTCTTC
clone size: -; V gene: TRBV29-1; J gene: TRBJ2-5; D gene: -; CDR3 protein: CSVNSGPNNEQYF; CDR3 DNA: TGCAGCGTGAATAGCGGACCAAACAATGAGCAGTACTTC
clone size: -; V gene: TRBV27; J gene: TRBJ2-7; D gene: TRBD1; CDR3 protein: CASSLGTGFINEQYF; CDR3 DNA: TGTGCCAGCAGTTTAGGGACAGGGTTCATCAACGAGCAGTACTTC
clone size: -; V gene: TRBV28; J gene: TRBJ2-1; D gene: -; CDR3 protein: CASSPRTLETQFF; CDR3 DNA: TGTGCCAGCAGTCCTCGGACACTCGAGACCCAGTTCTTC
clone size: -; V gene: TRBV7-2; J gene: TRBJ1-1; D gene: TRBD1; CDR3 protein: CASSFLTGARTEAFF; CDR3 DNA: TGTGCCAGCAGCTTCCTAACAGGGGCCAGGACTGAAGCTTTCTTT
clone size: -; V gene: TRBV12-3/TRBV12-4; J gene: TRBJ2-3; D gene: TRBD1; CDR3 protein: CASRRIQGSYTDTQYF; CDR3 DNA: TGTGCCAGCAGGAGGATACAGGGGTCCTACACAGATACGCAGTATTTT
clone size: -; V gene: TRBV12-3/TRBV12-4; J gene: TRBJ2-3; D gene: -; CDR3 protein: CASSLTRVHGDTQYF; CDR3 DNA: TGTGCCAGCAGTCTTACAAGGGTTCATGGAGATACGCAGTATTTT
clone size: once; V gene: TRBV20-1; J gene: TRBJ2-3; D gene: -; CDR3 protein: CSAAPLVGGHTDTQYF; CDR3 DNA: TGCAGTGCTGCCCCATTGGTGGGGGGACACACAGATACGCAGTATTTT
clone size: -; V gene: TRBV28; J gene: TRBJ2-6; D gene: -; CDR3 protein: CASSLDRSNVLTF; CDR3 DNA: TGTGCCAGCAGTTTAGACAGATCCAACGTCCTGACTTTC
clone size: -; V gene: TRBV3-1; J gene: TRBJ2-5; D gene: TRBD2; CDR3 protein: CASSQGLAGWETQYF; CDR3 DNA: TGTGCCAGCAGCCAAGGTCTAGCGGGGTGGGAGACCCAGTACTTC
clone size: -; V gene: TRBV28; J gene: TRBJ1-2; D gene: -; CDR3 protein: CASSPNRERTGGYTF; CDR3 DNA: TGTGCCAGCAGTCCGAACAGGGAGCGGACGGGCGGCTACACCTTC
clone size: -; V gene: TRBV20-1; J gene: TRBJ1-5; D gene: -; CDR3 protein: CSARDPGGSQPQHF; CDR3 DNA: TGCAGTGCTAGAGATCCGGGGGGCTCTCAGCCCCAGCATTTT
clone size: few; V gene: TRBV11-2; J gene: TRBJ2-1; D gene: TRBD2; CDR3 protein: CASSSSGGLARFF; CDR3 DNA: TGTGCCAGCAGCTCTAGCGGGGGGTTAGCCAGGTTCTTC
clone size: -; V gene: TRBV9; J gene: TRBJ2-5; D gene: -; CDR3 protein: CASSVRGGSETQYF; CDR3 DNA: TGTGCCAGCAGCGTGAGAGGGGGGTCAGAGACCCAGTACTTC
clone size: once; V gene: TRBV12-3/TRBV12-4; J gene: TRBJ1-1; D gene: TRBD1; CDR3 protein: CASSSQGGLGTEAFF; CDR3 DNA: TGTGCCAGCAGTTCTCAGGGGGGCCTGGGCACTGAAGCTTTCTTT
clone size: -; V gene: TRBV21-1; J gene: TRBJ2-7; D gene: -; CDR3 protein: CASSGKTAPYEQYF; CDR3 DNA: TGTGCCAGCAGCGGGAAGACAGCCCCCTACGAGCAGTACTTC
clone size: -; V gene: TRBV7-2; J gene: TRBJ2-3; D gene: TRBD2; CDR3 protein: CASSLGLGGGTQYF; CDR3 DNA: TGTGCCAGCAGCTTAGGACTCGGGGGGGGTACGCAGTATTTT
clone size: few; V gene: TRBV12-3/TRBV12-4; J gene: TRBJ1-2; D gene: TRBD1; CDR3 protein: CASSSDRASYGYTF; CDR3 DNA: TGTGCCAGCAGCTCCGACAGGGCGAGCTATGGCTACACCTTC
clone size: few; V gene: TRBV7-2; J gene: TRBJ2-5; D gene: TRBD2; CDR3 protein: CASSPLAGRAETQYF; CDR3 DNA: TGTGCCAGCAGCCCGTTAGCGGGGAGGGCGGAGACCCAGTACTTC
clone size: -; V gene: TRBV4-1; J gene: TRBJ2-7; D gene: TRBD2; CDR3 protein: CASSQVAPGPGGSNSYEQYF; CDR3 DNA: TGCGCCAGCAGCCAAGTCGCACCGGGCCCGGGGGGTTCGAACTCCTACGAGCAGTACTTC
clone size: once; V gene: TRBV7-9; J gene: TRBJ1-2; D gene: -; CDR3 protein: CASSLGSSGRRYGYTF; CDR3 DNA: TGTGCCAGCAGCTTAGGGAGTTCTGGCCGACGCTATGGCTACACCTTC
clone size: few; V gene: TRBV2; J gene: TRBJ2-1; D gene: -; CDR3 protein: CASWGPYRAGEQFF; CDR3 DNA: TGTGCCAGCTGGGGCCCGTACCGGGCGGGTGAGCAGTTCTTC
clone size: -; V gene: TRBV29-1; J gene: TRBJ2-6; D gene: TRBD1; CDR3 protein: CSVEDFEGASGANVLTF; CDR3 DNA: TGCAGCGTTGAAGATTTTGAGGGGGCTTCTGGGGCCAACGTCCTGACTTTC
clone size: few; V gene: TRBV7-8; J gene: TRBJ2-7; D gene: TRBD1; CDR3 protein: CASSLADRDYEQYF; CDR3 DNA: TGTGCCAGCAGCTTAGCGGACAGGGACTACGAGCAGTACTTC
clone size: -; V gene: TRBV29-1; J gene: TRBJ2-1; D gene: TRBD2; CDR3 protein: CSVEATSGPASYNEQFF; CDR3 DNA: TGCAGCGTTGAAGCGACTAGCGGCCCTGCCTCCTACAATGAGCAGTTCTTC
clone size: -; V gene: TRBV11-2; J gene: TRBJ1-2; D gene: TRBD1; CDR3 protein: CASSLVGQAYGYTF; CDR3 DNA: TGTGCCAGCAGCTTAGTGGGACAGGCCTATGGCTACACCTTC
clone size: -; V gene: TRBV12-3/TRBV12-4; J gene: TRBJ2-3; D gene: -; CDR3 protein: CASSLTGSITDTQYF; CDR3 DNA: TGTGCCAGCAGTTTAACGGGATCCATAACAGATACGCAGTATTTT
clone size: -; V gene: TRBV6-6; J gene: TRBJ2-4; D gene: -; CDR3 protein: CASRLRANIQYF; CDR3 DNA: TGTGCCAGCAGACTCAGGGCAAACATTCAGTACTTC
clone size: -; V gene: TRBV5-5; J gene: TRBJ1-5; D gene: -; CDR3 protein: CASSRAVRNQPQHF; CDR3 DNA: TGTGCCAGCAGCCGGGCGGTCAGAAATCAGCCCCAGCATTTT
clone size: -; V gene: TRBV7-2; J gene: TRBJ2-3; D gene: TRBD2; CDR3 protein: CASRWTSKADTQYF; CDR3 DNA: TGTGCCAGCAGGTGGACTAGTAAGGCAGATACGCAGTATTTT
clone size: -; V gene: TRBV27; J gene: TRBJ1-2; D gene: TRBD1; CDR3 protein: CASSLTGPDGYTF; CDR3 DNA: TGTGCCAGCAGTTTGACAGGGCCAGATGGCTACACCTTC
clone size: -; V gene: TRBV7-8; J gene: TRBJ2-1; D gene: TRBD1; CDR3 protein: CASSSPGTGVYNEQFF; CDR3 DNA: TGTGCCAGCAGCTCGCCCGGGACAGGGGTCTACAATGAGCAGTTCTTC
clone size: -; V gene: TRBV28; J gene: TRBJ1-2; D gene: TRBD1; CDR3 protein: CASIITGTGIDYGYTF; CDR3 DNA: TGTGCCAGCATTATTACTGGGACAGGTATTGACTATGGCTACACCTTC
clone size: few; V gene: TRBV4-3; J gene: TRBJ1-6; D gene: -; CDR3 protein: CASSQGPGSSYNSPLHF; CDR3 DNA: TGCGCCAGCAGCCAAGGGCCAGGGAGCTCCTATAATTCACCCCTCCACTTT
clone size: -; V gene: TRBV28; J gene: TRBJ2-6; D gene: -; CDR3 protein: CASSLSRGKAGANVLTF; CDR3 DNA: TGTGCCAGCAGTTTATCCCGGGGGAAGGCTGGGGCCAACGTCCTGACTTTC